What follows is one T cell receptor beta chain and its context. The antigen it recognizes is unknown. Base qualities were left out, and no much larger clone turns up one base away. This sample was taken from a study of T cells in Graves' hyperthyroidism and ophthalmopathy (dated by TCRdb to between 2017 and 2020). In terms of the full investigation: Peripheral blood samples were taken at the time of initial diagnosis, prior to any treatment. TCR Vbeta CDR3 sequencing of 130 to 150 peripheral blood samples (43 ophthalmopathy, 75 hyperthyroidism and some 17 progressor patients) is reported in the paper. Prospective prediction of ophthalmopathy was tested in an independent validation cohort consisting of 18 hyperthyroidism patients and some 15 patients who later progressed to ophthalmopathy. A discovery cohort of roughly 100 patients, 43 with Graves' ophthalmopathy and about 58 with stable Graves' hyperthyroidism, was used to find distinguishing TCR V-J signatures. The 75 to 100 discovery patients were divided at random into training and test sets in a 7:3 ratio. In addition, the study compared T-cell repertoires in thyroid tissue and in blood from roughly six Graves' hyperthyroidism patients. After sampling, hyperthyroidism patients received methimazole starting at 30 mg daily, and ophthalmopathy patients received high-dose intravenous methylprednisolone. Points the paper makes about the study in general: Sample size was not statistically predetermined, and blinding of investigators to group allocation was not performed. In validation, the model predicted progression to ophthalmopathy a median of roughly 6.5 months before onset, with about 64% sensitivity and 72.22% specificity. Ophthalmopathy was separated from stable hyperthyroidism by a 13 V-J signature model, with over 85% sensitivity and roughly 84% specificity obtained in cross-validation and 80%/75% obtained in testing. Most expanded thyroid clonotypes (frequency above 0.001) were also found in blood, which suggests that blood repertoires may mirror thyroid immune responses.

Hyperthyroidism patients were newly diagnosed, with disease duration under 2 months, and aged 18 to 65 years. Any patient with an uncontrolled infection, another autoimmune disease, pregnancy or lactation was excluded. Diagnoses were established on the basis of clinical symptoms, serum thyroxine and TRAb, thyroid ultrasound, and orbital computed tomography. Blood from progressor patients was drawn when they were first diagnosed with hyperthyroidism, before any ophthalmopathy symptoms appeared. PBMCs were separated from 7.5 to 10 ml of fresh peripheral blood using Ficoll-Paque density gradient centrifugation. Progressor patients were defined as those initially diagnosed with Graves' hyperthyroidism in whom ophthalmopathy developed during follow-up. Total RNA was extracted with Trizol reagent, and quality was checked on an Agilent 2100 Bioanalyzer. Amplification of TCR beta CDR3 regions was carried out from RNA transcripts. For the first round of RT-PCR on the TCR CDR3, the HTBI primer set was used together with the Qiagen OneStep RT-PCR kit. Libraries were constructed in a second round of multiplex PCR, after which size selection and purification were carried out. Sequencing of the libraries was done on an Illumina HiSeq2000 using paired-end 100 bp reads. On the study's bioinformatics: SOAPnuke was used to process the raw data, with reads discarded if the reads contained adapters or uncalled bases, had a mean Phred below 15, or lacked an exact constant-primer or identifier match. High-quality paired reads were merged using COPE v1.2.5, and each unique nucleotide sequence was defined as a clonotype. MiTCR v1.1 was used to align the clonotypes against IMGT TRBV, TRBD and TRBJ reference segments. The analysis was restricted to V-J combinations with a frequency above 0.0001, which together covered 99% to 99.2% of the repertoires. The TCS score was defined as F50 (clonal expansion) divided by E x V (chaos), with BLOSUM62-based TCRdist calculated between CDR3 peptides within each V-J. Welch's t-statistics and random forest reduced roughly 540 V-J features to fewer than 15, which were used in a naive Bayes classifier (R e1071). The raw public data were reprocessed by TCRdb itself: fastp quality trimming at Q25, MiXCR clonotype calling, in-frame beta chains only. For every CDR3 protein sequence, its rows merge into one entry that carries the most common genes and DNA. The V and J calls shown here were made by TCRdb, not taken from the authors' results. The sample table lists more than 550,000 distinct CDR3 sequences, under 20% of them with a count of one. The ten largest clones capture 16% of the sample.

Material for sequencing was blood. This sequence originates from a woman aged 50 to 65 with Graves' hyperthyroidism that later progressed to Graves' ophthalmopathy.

The CDR3 protein sequence reads: CASSLGTVGETQYF. At the DNA level, the sequence is TGCGCCAGCAGCTTGGGGACGGTGGGGGAGACCCAGTACTTC. The V and J segments used are TRBV5-1 and TRBJ2-5, with no confident D gene call. Inclusive of the bounding cysteine and phenylalanine, the CDR3 is 14 residues long. Solely the CDR3 DNA is kept, with 42 bases framed from the first base. V is shortened by 0 bases, J by 5 bases, and the region joining them spans 11 bases. Via the germline V gene, CDR1 is SGHRS and CDR2 YFSETQ.